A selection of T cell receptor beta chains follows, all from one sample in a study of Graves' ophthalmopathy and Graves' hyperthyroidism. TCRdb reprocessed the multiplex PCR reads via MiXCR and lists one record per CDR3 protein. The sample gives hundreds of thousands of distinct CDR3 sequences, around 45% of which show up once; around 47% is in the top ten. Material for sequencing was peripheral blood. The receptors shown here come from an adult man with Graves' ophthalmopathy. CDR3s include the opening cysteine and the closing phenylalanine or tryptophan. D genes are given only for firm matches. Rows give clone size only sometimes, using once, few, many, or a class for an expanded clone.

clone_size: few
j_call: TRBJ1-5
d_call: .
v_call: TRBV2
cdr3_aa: CASSPSLYQPQHF
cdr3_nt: TGTGCCAGCAGTCCCTCTCTCTATCAGCCCCAGCATTTT

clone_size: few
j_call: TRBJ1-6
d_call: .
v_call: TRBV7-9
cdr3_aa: CASSLELRTDLRSPLHF
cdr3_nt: TGTGCCAGCAGCTTAGAACTCAGGACAGATCTACGTTCACCCCTCCACTTT

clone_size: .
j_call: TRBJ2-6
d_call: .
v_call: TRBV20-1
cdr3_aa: CSARPALGSGANVLTF
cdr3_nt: TGCAGTGCTAGGCCGGCCCTCGGGTCTGGGGCCAACGTCCTGACTTTC

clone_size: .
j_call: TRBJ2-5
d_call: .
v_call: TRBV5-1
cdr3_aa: CASSLEGTKQETQYF
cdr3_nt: TGCGCCAGCAGCTTGGAAGGGACGAAACAAGAGACCCAGTACTTC

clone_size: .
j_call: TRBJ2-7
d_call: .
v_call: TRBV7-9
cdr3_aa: CASSLAGISSYEQYF
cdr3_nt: TGTGCCAGCAGCTTAGCGGGAATTAGCTCCTACGAGCAGTACTTC

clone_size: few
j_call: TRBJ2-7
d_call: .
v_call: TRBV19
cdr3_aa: CASSIAGIGYEQYF
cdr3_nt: TGTGCCAGTAGTATCGCAGGCATTGGCTACGAGCAGTACTTC

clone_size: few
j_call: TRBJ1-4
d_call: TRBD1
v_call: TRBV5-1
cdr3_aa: CASSMDRPNEKLFF
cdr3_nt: TGCGCCAGCAGCATGGACAGGCCTAATGAAAAACTGTTTTTT

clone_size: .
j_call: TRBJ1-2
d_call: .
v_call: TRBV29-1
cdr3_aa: CSVEDHHGDSYGYTF
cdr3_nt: TGCAGCGTTGAAGACCACCACGGCGATTCCTATGGCTACACCTTC

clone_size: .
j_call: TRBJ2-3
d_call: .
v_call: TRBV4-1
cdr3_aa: CASSQAPSGADTQYF
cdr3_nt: TGCGCCAGCAGCCAAGCACCCTCCGGTGCAGATACGCAGTATTTT

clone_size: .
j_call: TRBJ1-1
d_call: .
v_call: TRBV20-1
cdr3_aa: CSALDTNTEAFF
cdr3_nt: TGCAGTGCCCTGGACACGAACACTGAAGCTTTCTTT

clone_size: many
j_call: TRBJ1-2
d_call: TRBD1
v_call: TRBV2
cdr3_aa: CASRANRGGYTF
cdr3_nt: TGTGCCAGCAGGGCAAACAGGGGTGGCTACACCTTC

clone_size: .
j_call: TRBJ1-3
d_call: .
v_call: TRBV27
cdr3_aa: CASSPSRVSGNTIYF
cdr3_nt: TGTGCCAGCTCCCCCTCCAGGGTCTCTGGAAACACCATATATTTT

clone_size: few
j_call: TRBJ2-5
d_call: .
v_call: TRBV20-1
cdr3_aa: CSADQETQYF
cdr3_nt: TGCAGTGCCGACCAAGAGACCCAGTACTTC

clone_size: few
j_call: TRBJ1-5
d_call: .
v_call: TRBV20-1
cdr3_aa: CSAVRTQGLGQPQHF
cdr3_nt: TGCAGTGCTGTCCGTACCCAGGGCCTCGGACAGCCCCAGCATTTT

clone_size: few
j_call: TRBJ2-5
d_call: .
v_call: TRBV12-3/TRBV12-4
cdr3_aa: CASSPAKAGPLGTQYF
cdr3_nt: TGTGCCAGCAGTCCAGCGAAGGCAGGCCCGTTGGGGACCCAGTACTTC

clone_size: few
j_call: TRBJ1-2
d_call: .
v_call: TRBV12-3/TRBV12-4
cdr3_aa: CASSFGGGGYGYTF
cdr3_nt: TGTGCCAGCAGTTTTGGAGGAGGGGGCTATGGCTACACCTTC

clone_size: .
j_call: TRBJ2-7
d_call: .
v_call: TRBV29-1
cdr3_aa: CSVESKVTPYEQYF
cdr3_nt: TGCAGCGTTGAGTCGAAGGTCACCCCCTACGAGCAGTACTTC

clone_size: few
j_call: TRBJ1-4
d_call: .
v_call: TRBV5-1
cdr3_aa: CASSPGQLSNEKLFF
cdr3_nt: TGCGCCAGCAGCCCTGGACAGCTATCTAATGAAAAACTGTTTTTT

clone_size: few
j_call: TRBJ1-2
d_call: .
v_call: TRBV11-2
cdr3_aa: CASSLGLATLGYTF
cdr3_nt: TGTGCCAGCAGCTTAGGGCTAGCTACCCTCGGCTACACCTTC

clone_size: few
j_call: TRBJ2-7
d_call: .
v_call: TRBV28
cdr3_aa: CASSSRSPEYF
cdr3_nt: TGTGCCAGCAGCTCGAGGTCGCCGGAGTACTTC

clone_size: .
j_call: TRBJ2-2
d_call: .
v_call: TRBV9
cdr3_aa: CASSGTRDTGELFF
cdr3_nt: TGTGCCAGCTCCGGGACACGGGACACCGGGGAGCTGTTTTTT

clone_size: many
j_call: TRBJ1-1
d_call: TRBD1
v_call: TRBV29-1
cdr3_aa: CSGLTGGDEAFF
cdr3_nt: TGCAGCGGACTGACAGGGGGCGATGAAGCTTTCTTT

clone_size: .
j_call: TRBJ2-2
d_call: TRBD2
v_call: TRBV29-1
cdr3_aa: CSVEGRLAGGPAGELFF
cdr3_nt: TGCAGCGTTGAAGGGAGGCTAGCGGGAGGGCCCGCCGGGGAGCTGTTTTTT

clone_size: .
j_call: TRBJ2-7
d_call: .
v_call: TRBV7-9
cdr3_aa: CASSKYRDNFYEQYF
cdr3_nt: TGTGCCAGCAGTAAATACCGGGACAACTTCTACGAGCAGTACTTC

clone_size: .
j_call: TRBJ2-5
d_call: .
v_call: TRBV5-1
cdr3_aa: CASLGGSEETQYF
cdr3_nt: TGCGCCAGCCTTGGAGGGTCGGAGGAGACCCAGTACTTC

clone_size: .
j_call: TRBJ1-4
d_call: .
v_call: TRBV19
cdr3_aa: CASIDPPRLFF
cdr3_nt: TGTGCCAGTATAGACCCCCCGAGACTGTTTTTT

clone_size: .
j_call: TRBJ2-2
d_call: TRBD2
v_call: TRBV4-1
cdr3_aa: CASSPVAGYGELFF
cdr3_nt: TGCGCCAGCAGCCCTGTAGCGGGGTACGGGGAGCTGTTTTTT

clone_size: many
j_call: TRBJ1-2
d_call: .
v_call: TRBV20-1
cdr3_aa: CSARAGDAYGYTF
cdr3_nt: TGCAGTGCTAGAGCTGGGGACGCCTATGGCTACACCTTC

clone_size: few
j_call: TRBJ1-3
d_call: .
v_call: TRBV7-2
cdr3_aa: CASSQLGQAGNTIYF
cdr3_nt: TGTGCCAGCAGCCAATTGGGGCAGGCTGGAAACACCATATATTTT

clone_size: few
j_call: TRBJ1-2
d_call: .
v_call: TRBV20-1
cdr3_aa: CSARGAPPYGYTF
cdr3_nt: TGCAGTGCTAGAGGGGCTCCCCCCTATGGCTACACCTTC

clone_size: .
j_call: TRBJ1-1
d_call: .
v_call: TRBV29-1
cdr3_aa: CSVATGMGAVRAFF
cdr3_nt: TGCAGCGTTGCTACCGGGATGGGGGCCGTAAGGGCTTTCTTT

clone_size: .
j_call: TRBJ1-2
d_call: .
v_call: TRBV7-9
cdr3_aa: CASSAYGDGYGYTF
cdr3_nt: TGTGCCAGCAGCGCGTACGGGGATGGCTATGGCTACACCTTC

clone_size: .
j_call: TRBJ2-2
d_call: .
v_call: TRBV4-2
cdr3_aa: CASSQDRVGTGELFF
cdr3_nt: TGTGCCAGCAGCCAAGACAGGGTGGGAACCGGGGAGCTGTTTTTT

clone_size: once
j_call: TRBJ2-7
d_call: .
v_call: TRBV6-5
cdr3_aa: CASRYPKGGGGYEQYF
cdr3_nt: TGTGCCAGCAGATACCCTAAGGGCGGTGGGGGGTACGAGCAGTACTTC

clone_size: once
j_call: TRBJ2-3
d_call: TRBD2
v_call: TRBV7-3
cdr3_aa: CASSLVESGSNTQYF
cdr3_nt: TGTGCCAGCAGCTTAGTAGAAAGCGGGAGTAATACGCAGTATTTT

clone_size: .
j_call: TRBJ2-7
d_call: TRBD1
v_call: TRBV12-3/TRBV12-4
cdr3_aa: CASSWQGARPYEQYF
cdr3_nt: TGTGCCAGCAGTTGGCAGGGGGCGCGTCCCTACGAGCAGTACTTC

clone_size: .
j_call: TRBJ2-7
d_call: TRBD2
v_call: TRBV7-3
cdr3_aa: CASSTSGGAGYEQYF
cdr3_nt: TGTGCCAGCAGTACTAGCGGGGGGGCCGGCTACGAGCAGTACTTC

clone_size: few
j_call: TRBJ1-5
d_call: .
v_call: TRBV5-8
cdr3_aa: CASSRTVSQPQHF
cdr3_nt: TGTGCCAGCAGCCGGACAGTCAGTCAGCCCCAGCATTTT

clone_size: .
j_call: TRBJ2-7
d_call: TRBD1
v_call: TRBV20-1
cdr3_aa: CSAGPWTGGSYEQYF
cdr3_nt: TGCAGTGCCGGTCCCTGGACAGGGGGTTCCTACGAGCAGTACTTC

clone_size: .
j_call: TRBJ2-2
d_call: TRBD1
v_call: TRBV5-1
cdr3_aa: CASSSGTGLSNTGELFF
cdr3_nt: TGCGCCAGCAGCTCCGGGACAGGGCTCTCGAACACCGGGGAGCTGTTTTTT

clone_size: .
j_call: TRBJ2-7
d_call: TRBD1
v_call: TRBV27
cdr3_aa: CASSMSGTGGVGQYF
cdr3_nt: TGTGCCAGCAGTATGTCCGGGACAGGGGGCGTAGGGCAGTACTTC

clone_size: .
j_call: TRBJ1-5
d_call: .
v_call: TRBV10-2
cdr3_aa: CASSEGSGEAQHF
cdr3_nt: TGTGCCAGCAGTGAGGGTTCAGGGGAGGCCCAGCATTTT

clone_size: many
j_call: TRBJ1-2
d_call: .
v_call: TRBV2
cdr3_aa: CASSGSGQGGYTF
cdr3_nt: TGTGCCAGCTCGGGCAGCGGGCAGGGGGGCTACACCTTC

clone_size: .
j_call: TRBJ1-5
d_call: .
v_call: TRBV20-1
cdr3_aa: CSAEGGVRSNHPQHF
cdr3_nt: TGCAGTGCTGAAGGGGGGGTGAGGAGCAATCATCCCCAGCATTTT

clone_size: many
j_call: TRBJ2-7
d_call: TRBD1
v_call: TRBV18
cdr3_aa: CASSPGTGDYEQYF
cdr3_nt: TGTGCCAGCTCACCCGGGACAGGTGACTACGAGCAGTACTTC

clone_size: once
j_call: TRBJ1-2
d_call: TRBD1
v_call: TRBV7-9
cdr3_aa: CASSRAPGQGARGYTF
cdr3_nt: TGTGCCAGCAGCCGGGCTCCGGGACAGGGGGCGCGGGGCTACACCTTC

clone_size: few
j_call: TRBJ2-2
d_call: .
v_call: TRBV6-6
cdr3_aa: CASSFGSNTGELFF
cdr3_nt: TGTGCCAGCAGTTTCGGCTCTAACACCGGGGAGCTGTTTTTT

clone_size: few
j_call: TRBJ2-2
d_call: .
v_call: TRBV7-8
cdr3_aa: CASSLAQNTGELFF
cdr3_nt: TGTGCCAGCAGCTTAGCCCAAAACACCGGGGAGCTGTTTTTT

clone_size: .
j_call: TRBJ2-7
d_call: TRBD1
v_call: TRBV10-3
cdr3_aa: CASSLGYEDRGYYEQYF
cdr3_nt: TGTGCCAGCAGTTTGGGGTATGAGGACAGGGGCTACTACGAGCAGTACTTC

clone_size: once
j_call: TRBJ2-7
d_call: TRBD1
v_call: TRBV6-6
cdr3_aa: CASSYRDRASGEQYF
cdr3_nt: TGTGCCAGCAGTTACCGGGACAGGGCGTCCGGGGAGCAGTACTTC

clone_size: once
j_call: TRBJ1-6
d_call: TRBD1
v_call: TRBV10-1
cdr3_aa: CASSSRAGTGEGSPLHF
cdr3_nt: TGTGCCAGCAGCTCCCGAGCCGGGACAGGGGAGGGGTCACCCCTCCACTTT

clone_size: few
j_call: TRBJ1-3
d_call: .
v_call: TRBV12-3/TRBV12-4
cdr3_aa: CASSSTEEGGNTIYF
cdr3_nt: TGTGCCAGCAGTTCCACGGAGGAGGGTGGAAACACCATATATTTT

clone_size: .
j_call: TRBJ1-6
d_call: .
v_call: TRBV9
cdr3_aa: CASSYTGRHSPLHF
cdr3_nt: TGTGCCAGCAGTTACACAGGGAGGCATTCACCCCTCCACTTT

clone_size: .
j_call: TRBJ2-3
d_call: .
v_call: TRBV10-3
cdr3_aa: CAISETRLPTDTQYF
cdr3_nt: TGTGCCATCAGTGAGACTAGGTTGCCCACAGATACGCAGTATTTT

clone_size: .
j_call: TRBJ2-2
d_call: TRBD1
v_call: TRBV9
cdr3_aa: CASSLGTGGPGELFF
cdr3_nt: TGTGCCAGCAGCCTCGGGACAGGGGGCCCCGGGGAGCTGTTTTTT